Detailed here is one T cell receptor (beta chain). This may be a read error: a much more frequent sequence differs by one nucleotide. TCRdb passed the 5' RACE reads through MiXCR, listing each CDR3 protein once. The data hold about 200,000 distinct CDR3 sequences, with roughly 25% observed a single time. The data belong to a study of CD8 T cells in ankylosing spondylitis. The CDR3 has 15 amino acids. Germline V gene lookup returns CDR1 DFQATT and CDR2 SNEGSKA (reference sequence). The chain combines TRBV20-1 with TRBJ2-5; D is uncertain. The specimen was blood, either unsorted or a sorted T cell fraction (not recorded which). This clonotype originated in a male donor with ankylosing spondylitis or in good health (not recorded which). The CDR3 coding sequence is TGCTGTGCTAGAGTTTGGTGGCAGGCCGGTGAGACCCAGTACTTC. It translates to CCARVWWQAGETQYF.